This paragraph reports one TCR beta chain. Its binding antigen is unknown. It has no much larger one-base neighbor in the sample; base qualities were not kept. These data originate in a study of regulatory T cells in long-lasting Graves disease (dated by TCRdb to about 2021). Study-level background: Newly diagnosed Graves' disease patients had taken antithyroid drugs for less than 3 months. Peripheral blood TCR sequencing and RNA sequencing compared persistent Graves' disease patients with newly diagnosed Graves' disease patients. The study was registered as a clinical trial and conducted in China. A total of roughly 33 samples underwent TCR sequencing: about 13 from persistent and approximately 20 from newly diagnosed Graves' disease patients. General study outcomes and caveats: As a limitation, the authors acknowledged that the small sample size may reduce accuracy. Persistent Graves' disease patients showed lower TCR Shannon entropy and fewer highly expanded clones than newly diagnosed patients, suggesting clonal expansion. More public clonotypes were shared among persistent patients (roughly 2,700) than among newly diagnosed patients (roughly 1,000). Sequencing and analysis were restricted to the TCR beta chain. Peripheral blood alone was examined, since thyroid tissue, which constituted the primary lesion, could not be accessed. Preferential use of TRBV28, TRBJ1-2 and TRBJ2-5 was observed in persistent disease, whereas TRBV20-1 and TRBJ2-1 were favored in newly diagnosed disease.

The library was obtained by multiplex PCR. Instrument used: Illumina HiSeq 4000. iRepertoire HTBI primers and Arm-PCR amplification of CDR3 regions were used to construct TCR beta libraries. PCR products were gel purified before sequencing. The original methods were these. Across samples, fewer than 70 TRBV and over 11 TRBJ segments were identified and used for gene usage analysis of CDR3 amino acid clonotypes. COPE and FqMerger were used to merge filtered high-quality paired reads into contigs. Contigs were aligned with BLAST to IMGT TRBV, TRBD and TRBJ reference genes, and CDR3 was defined per IMGT. Any clonotype with a frequency above 0.1% was counted as a highly expanded clone. Shannon entropy was used to measure repertoire diversity, and the Gini coefficient was used to measure V-J evenness. A clonotype found in more than one individual was treated as public. TCRdb reran the public reads through fastp at Q25 and MiXCR, keeping productive beta chains. Each CDR3 protein appears once, grouped with its most common genes and DNA. Clone size and V and J calls follow TCRdb, not the original study. A total of about 330,000 distinct CDR3 sequences appear in this sample, roughly 17% of them only once. The ten largest clones represent just over 20% of the sample.

Measured from the cysteine to the phenylalanine, the CDR3 is 13 residues long. Only the CDR3 DNA is retained, 39 bases long and in frame from the first base. V and J lose 6 bases and 5 bases, and a span of 13 bases separates them. The CDR1 and CDR2 encoded by the germline V gene are MNHNS and SASEGT. What the time point label conveys for this sample: newly diagnosed GD, antithyroid drugs for less than 3 months. For both TCR sequencing and RNA sequencing, RNA was extracted from PBMCs in TRIzol. The diagnosis of Graves' disease followed American Thyroid Association guidelines. Patients were recruited from an endocrinology department in Xi'an, China. From each patient, around 9 milliliters of peripheral blood was collected into an EDTA anticoagulant tube. Ficoll Paque Plus density gradient separation was used to isolate PBMCs, and no further T cell sorting was performed. An Agilent 2100 Bioanalyzer and agarose gel were used to check RNA quality, and a NanoDrop 2000 was used to measure RNA concentration.

These data were also reused for a study on T cells in Graves' hyperthyroidism and ophthalmopathy. The second study's authors report: A patient counted as having stable Graves' hyperthyroidism if no progression to ophthalmopathy occurred over 18 months of follow-up. Hyperthyroidism patients were aged 18 to 65 years and newly diagnosed, with disease duration of less than 2 months. The study excluded patients with uncontrolled infections, other autoimmune diseases, pregnancy or lactation. Clinical symptoms, serum thyroxine and TRAb, thyroid ultrasound, and orbital computed tomography formed the basis for the diagnoses. A first-round RT-PCR of the TCR CDR3 used the HTBI primer set with the Qiagen OneStep RT-PCR kit. Most expanded thyroid clonotypes (frequency above 0.001) were also detected in blood, a finding suggesting that blood repertoires may reflect thyroid immune responses. In cross-validation, a model built on a 13 V-J signature told ophthalmopathy apart from stable hyperthyroidism with over 85% sensitivity and roughly 82% specificity, and in testing the same model reached 80%/75%. In validation, the model predicted progression to ophthalmopathy with approximately 70% sensitivity and around 72% specificity, a median of 6.5 months before onset. TCR V-J signatures able to tell the groups apart were searched for in a discovery cohort of about a hundred patients, of whom under 45 had Graves' ophthalmopathy and more than 55 had stable Graves' hyperthyroidism. An independent validation cohort of about 19 hyperthyroidism patients and over 15 patients who later progressed to ophthalmopathy tested prospective prediction of ophthalmopathy. The approximately 100 discovery patients were divided at random into training and test sets in a 7:3 ratio. Thyroid tissue and blood T-cell repertoires from several Graves' hyperthyroidism patients were also compared in the study. Once sampling was done, hyperthyroidism patients were given methimazole at a starting dose of 30 mg daily, whereas ophthalmopathy patients were given high-dose intravenous methylprednisolone. The libraries were constructed in a second round of multiplex PCR and then size-selected and purified. Paired-end sequencing of the libraries was performed with 100 bp reads on an Illumina HiSeq2000. SOAPnuke was used to process the raw data, removing reads that contained adapters or uncalled bases, had a mean Phred below 15, or lacked an exact match to the constant primer or identifier. COPE v1.2.5 was used to merge high-quality paired reads, and clonotypes were defined as unique nucleotide sequences. Clonotypes were aligned to IMGT TRBV, TRBD and TRBJ reference segments using MiTCR v1.1. The analysis was restricted to V-J combinations with a frequency above 0.0001, which together covered 99.2% of the repertoires. The TCS score was defined as F50 (clonal expansion) divided by E x V (chaos), with BLOSUM62-based TCRdist calculated between CDR3 peptides within each V-J. Welch's t-statistics and random forest reduced approximately 520 V-J features to 13, which were used in a naive Bayes classifier (R e1071). Sample size was not statistically predetermined, and blinding of investigators to group allocation was not performed. The paper reports TCR Vbeta CDR3 sequencing of approximately 140 peripheral blood samples: 43 ophthalmopathy, roughly 80 hyperthyroidism and 17 progressor patients.

The source of this sequence is a woman younger than 30 with Graves disease. Donor details come from another sample of the same person, matched by shared clones. The sample was peripheral blood mononuclear cells (PBMCs), taken at new diagnosis, from a patient treated with antithyroid drugs. The chain joins TRBV6-1 to TRBJ2-5, with the D segment possibly TRBD1 or TRBD2, each aligning over 5 bases. CDR3 region: CASSPRGRETQYF. The sequenced DNA is TGTGCCAGCAGCCCCCGGGGACGCGAGACCCAGTACTTC.